The present T cell receptor beta chain was sequenced within a study of T cell responses to AZD1222 COVID-19 vaccine. Study-wide results and limits: When two AZD1222 doses had been given, Spike-specific TCR breadth and depth rose.

TCRdb keeps only in-frame clones here, not all; method: immunoSEQ multiplex PCR. The data contain approximately 180,000 clones, about 89% of them seen just once; the ten biggest clones take up 1.5% to 2%. Looked up from germline, CDR1 is SNHLY and CDR2 is FYNNEI. V trimming: 5 bases; J trimming: 4 bases; junction bases outside the gene matches: 7. The CDR3 is 14 residues long. Details on this clone: Its matching antigen is unknown.

This sequence joins TRBV2 and TRBJ1-2; 7 bases align to TRBD1. The clonotype originates from an adult in good health. The sequencing here drew on peripheral blood, taken on day 0 of AZD1222 vaccination. The CDR3 loop is CASSYDRATYGYTF. In DNA, the CDR3 is TGTGCCAGCAGTTACGACAGGGCGACCTATGGCTACACCTTC.